The rows below give T cell receptor beta chains drawn from one sample of a study of identical twins. TCRdb re-called the 5' RACE reads through MiXCR, storing one row per CDR3 protein. The sample yields a few hundred thousand distinct CDR3 sequences, around 24% seen once. These records were also assigned to another study, of T cells expressing NK-cell markers.

Sequencing input: CD4+ T cells sorted from blood. The source is a woman between 18 and 29 years old in good health. Both conserved end residues are part of each CDR3. Fields, in order: CDR3 protein, CDR3 DNA, J gene, D gene, V gene, clone size. D genes are given only for firm matches. Rows may omit the clone size; those that give it use once, few, many or a size class.

CDR3aa: CSARRDSGNTDTQYF
CDR3nt: TGCAGCGCCCGCCGTGACAGCGGCAACACAGATACGCAGTATTTT
j_gene: TRBJ2-3
d_gene: .
v_gene: TRBV29-1
abundance: .

CDR3aa: CASSHVRTYGYTF
CDR3nt: TGTGCCAGCAGCCATGTGCGGACCTATGGCTACACCTTC
j_gene: TRBJ1-2
d_gene: .
v_gene: TRBV3-1
abundance: few

CDR3aa: CAPPTLRREVGDTQYF
CDR3nt: TGTGCCCCCCCCACCCTTCGGCGGGAGGTTGGAGATACGCAGTATTTT
j_gene: TRBJ2-3
d_gene: TRBD2
v_gene: TRBV24-1
abundance: few

CDR3aa: CSARTGLNNQPQHF
CDR3nt: TGCAGCGCCCGGACAGGGCTTAACAATCAGCCCCAGCATTTT
j_gene: TRBJ1-5
d_gene: TRBD1
v_gene: TRBV29-1
abundance: .

CDR3aa: CASSQGLAGIAKNIQYF
CDR3nt: TGTGCCAGCAGCCAGGGGTTAGCGGGGATAGCCAAAAACATTCAGTACTTC
j_gene: TRBJ2-4
d_gene: TRBD2
v_gene: TRBV3-1
abundance: few

CDR3aa: CASGLGLPTLNTGELFF
CDR3nt: TGTGCCAGCGGCCTCGGACTCCCAACCTTAAACACCGGGGAGCTGTTTTTT
j_gene: TRBJ2-2
d_gene: .
v_gene: TRBV6-1
abundance: .

CDR3aa: CSAGGPGNADTQYF
CDR3nt: TGCAGTGCGGGGGGACCTGGGAACGCCGATACGCAGTATTTT
j_gene: TRBJ2-3
d_gene: .
v_gene: TRBV20-1
abundance: .

CDR3aa: CASSLDPGYGNEQFF
CDR3nt: TGTGCCAGCAGCTTGGATCCGGGATATGGGAATGAGCAGTTCTTC
j_gene: TRBJ2-1
d_gene: .
v_gene: TRBV5-6
abundance: few

CDR3aa: CASSDRLVTEQYF
CDR3nt: TGTGCCAGCAGCGACAGACTAGTCACGGAGCAGTACTTC
j_gene: TRBJ2-7
d_gene: .
v_gene: TRBV5-6
abundance: .

CDR3aa: CASRSRRGAGELFF
CDR3nt: TGTGCCAGCAGGAGCCGACGGGGGGCCGGGGAGCTGTTTTTT
j_gene: TRBJ2-2
d_gene: TRBD2
v_gene: TRBV12-3/TRBV12-4
abundance: .

CDR3aa: CATNGGGRDTQYF
CDR3nt: TGTGCCACGAATGGGGGGGGGCGGGATACGCAGTATTTT
j_gene: TRBJ2-3
d_gene: .
v_gene: TRBV6-1
abundance: .

CDR3aa: CASSRQGSYTEAFF
CDR3nt: TGTGCCAGCAGTCGACAGGGATCCTACACTGAAGCTTTCTTT
j_gene: TRBJ1-1
d_gene: TRBD1
v_gene: TRBV12-3/TRBV12-4
abundance: .

CDR3aa: CSALRQAVEAFF
CDR3nt: TGCAGTGCCCTGAGACAGGCGGTAGAAGCTTTCTTT
j_gene: TRBJ1-1
d_gene: .
v_gene: TRBV20-1
abundance: few

CDR3aa: CSASGSRTSGPQETQYF
CDR3nt: TGCAGTGCTAGCGGATCAAGGACTAGCGGGCCCCAAGAGACCCAGTACTTC
j_gene: TRBJ2-5
d_gene: TRBD2
v_gene: TRBV20-1
abundance: .

CDR3aa: CSASPLGRIYTEAFF
CDR3nt: TGCAGTGCTAGCCCCTTGGGTAGGATTTACACTGAAGCTTTCTTT
j_gene: TRBJ1-1
d_gene: .
v_gene: TRBV20-1
abundance: few

CDR3aa: CASLGQPGTEAFF
CDR3nt: TGTGCCAGCCTCGGGCAGCCAGGCACTGAAGCTTTCTTT
j_gene: TRBJ1-1
d_gene: .
v_gene: TRBV2
abundance: few

CDR3aa: CSARRASENTGELFF
CDR3nt: TGCAGTGCTCGGCGAGCTTCTGAGAACACCGGGGAGCTGTTTTTT
j_gene: TRBJ2-2
d_gene: .
v_gene: TRBV20-1
abundance: few

CDR3aa: CATNPRTDSYGYTF
CDR3nt: TGTGCCACCAACCCCCGGACAGACAGCTATGGCTACACCTTC
j_gene: TRBJ1-2
d_gene: .
v_gene: TRBV6-1
abundance: .

CDR3aa: CASSLGQGMRETQYF
CDR3nt: TGCGCCAGCAGCTTGGGACAGGGGATGAGGGAGACCCAGTACTTC
j_gene: TRBJ2-5
d_gene: TRBD1
v_gene: TRBV5-1
abundance: many

CDR3aa: CASSLIRLAGDNEQFF
CDR3nt: TGCGCCAGCAGCTTGATACGACTAGCGGGGGACAATGAGCAGTTCTTC
j_gene: TRBJ2-1
d_gene: TRBD2
v_gene: TRBV5-1
abundance: few

CDR3aa: CASSFGGTSYEQYF
CDR3nt: TGTGCCAGCAGTTTCGGGGGGACGTCCTACGAGCAGTACTTC
j_gene: TRBJ2-7
d_gene: TRBD2
v_gene: TRBV12-3/TRBV12-4
abundance: few

CDR3aa: CASSLYQGQETQYF
CDR3nt: TGTGCCAGCAGCTTATATCAGGGTCAAGAGACCCAGTACTTC
j_gene: TRBJ2-5
d_gene: .
v_gene: TRBV11-2
abundance: .

CDR3aa: CSVGPGQGLTEAFF
CDR3nt: TGCAGCGTCGGACCGGGACAGGGTCTAACTGAAGCTTTCTTT
j_gene: TRBJ1-1
d_gene: TRBD1
v_gene: TRBV29-1
abundance: .

CDR3aa: CASKVHLSYGYTF
CDR3nt: TGTGCCAGCAAAGTTCACCTCTCCTATGGCTACACCTTC
j_gene: TRBJ1-2
d_gene: .
v_gene: TRBV28
abundance: .

CDR3aa: CSANRQPYYNEQFF
CDR3nt: TGCAGTGCAAATAGACAGCCCTATTACAATGAGCAGTTCTTC
j_gene: TRBJ2-1
d_gene: .
v_gene: TRBV20-1
abundance: few

CDR3aa: CASTVAGDTQYF
CDR3nt: TGCGCCAGCACCGTGGCCGGGGATACGCAGTATTTT
j_gene: TRBJ2-3
d_gene: .
v_gene: TRBV5-1
abundance: once

CDR3aa: CASSQDLGLANTQYF
CDR3nt: TGTGCCAGCAGCCAAGATCTCGGACTAGCTAATACGCAGTATTTT
j_gene: TRBJ2-3
d_gene: TRBD2
v_gene: TRBV4-2
abundance: few

CDR3aa: CASSRDREVGELFF
CDR3nt: TGTGCCAGCAGCCGGGACAGGGAGGTCGGGGAGCTGTTTTTT
j_gene: TRBJ2-2
d_gene: TRBD1
v_gene: TRBV11-1
abundance: .

CDR3aa: CASSALAARNNSPLHF
CDR3nt: TGTGCCAGCAGCGCCCTCGCCGCCAGAAACAATTCACCCCTCCACTTT
j_gene: TRBJ1-6
d_gene: .
v_gene: TRBV9
abundance: .

CDR3aa: CASSQPYERVGNEQFF
CDR3nt: TGCGCCAGCAGCCAACCGTATGAAAGGGTAGGCAATGAGCAGTTCTTC
j_gene: TRBJ2-1
d_gene: .
v_gene: TRBV4-1
abundance: .

CDR3aa: CASSYSERGVYEQYF
CDR3nt: TGTGCCAGCAGTTACTCGGAGCGGGGGGTCTACGAGCAGTACTTC
j_gene: TRBJ2-7
d_gene: TRBD2
v_gene: TRBV6-5
abundance: .